The rows below give T cell receptor beta chains drawn from one sample of a study of read filtering for tumor transcriptome and immune sequencing. Using its own MiXCR run on the reads, TCRdb lists one record per CDR3 protein. The data show roughly 59,000 distinct CDR3 sequences, around 19% seen once. Material for sequencing was a population of CD138-negative cells sorted from bone marrow. These receptors originate from a donor at least 40 years old with multiple myeloma. Both conserved end residues are part of each CDR3. A D gene is named only where the DNA matches it firmly. Some rows mark clone size as missing; the rest say once, few, many or name a class of expanded clone.

CDR3 protein: CASSLVGGPTYEQYF; CDR3 DNA: TGTGCCAGCAGCTTAGTTGGGGGCCCGACCTACGAGCAGTACTTC; D gene: .; J gene: TRBJ2-7; V gene: TRBV11-2; clone size: many
CDR3 protein: CASSLVAGSDTQYF; CDR3 DNA: TGTGCCAGCAGCTTAGTGGCGGGGTCAGATACGCAGTATTTT; D gene: .; J gene: TRBJ2-3; V gene: TRBV7-2; clone size: many
CDR3 protein: CSARRTGGRYEQYF; CDR3 DNA: TGCAGTGCTAGGCGGACAGGGGGCAGATACGAGCAGTACTTC; D gene: TRBD1; J gene: TRBJ2-7; V gene: TRBV20-1; clone size: few
CDR3 protein: CASSYTSGGDTGELFF; CDR3 DNA: TGTGCCAGCAGCTACACTAGCGGGGGAGACACCGGGGAGCTGTTTTTT; D gene: TRBD2; J gene: TRBJ2-2; V gene: TRBV7-6; clone size: .
CDR3 protein: CASSLSYRSSSGANVLTF; CDR3 DNA: TGTGCCAGCAGTTTGTCGTACAGGTCAAGCTCTGGGGCCAACGTCCTGACTTTC; D gene: .; J gene: TRBJ2-6; V gene: TRBV12-3/TRBV12-4; clone size: medium-sized
CDR3 protein: CASSYQGGDQETQYF; CDR3 DNA: TGCGCCAGCAGCTACCAGGGAGGGGACCAAGAGACCCAGTACTTC; D gene: TRBD2; J gene: TRBJ2-5; V gene: TRBV5-1; clone size: many
CDR3 protein: CASSLNIATNEKLFF; CDR3 DNA: TGCGCCAGCAGCCTTAACATAGCAACTAATGAAAAACTGTTTTTT; D gene: .; J gene: TRBJ1-4; V gene: TRBV5-1; clone size: many
CDR3 protein: CASSFWGQGQETQYF; CDR3 DNA: TGCGCCAGCAGCTTTTGGGGACAGGGCCAAGAGACCCAGTACTTC; D gene: TRBD1; J gene: TRBJ2-5; V gene: TRBV5-1; clone size: many
CDR3 protein: CASSPGTSGGTYEQYF; CDR3 DNA: TGTGCCAGCAGCCCCGGGACTAGCGGGGGGACATACGAGCAGTACTTC; D gene: TRBD2; J gene: TRBJ2-7; V gene: TRBV6-5; clone size: many
CDR3 protein: CASSRTDSTEAFF; CDR3 DNA: TGTGCCAGCAGCCGTACCGACAGCACTGAAGCTTTCTTT; D gene: .; J gene: TRBJ1-1; V gene: TRBV9; clone size: many
CDR3 protein: CASSLDYEQYF; CDR3 DNA: TGTGCCAGCAGCTTAGATTACGAGCAGTACTTC; D gene: .; J gene: TRBJ2-7; V gene: TRBV28; clone size: many
CDR3 protein: CASNTGGFSPLHF; CDR3 DNA: TGTGCCAGCAATACAGGGGGCTTTTCACCCCTCCACTTT; D gene: TRBD1; J gene: TRBJ1-6; V gene: TRBV12-3/TRBV12-4; clone size: many
CDR3 protein: CASSGLTNTEAFF; CDR3 DNA: TGCGCCAGCAGCGGACTTACGAACACTGAAGCTTTCTTT; D gene: .; J gene: TRBJ1-1; V gene: TRBV5-1; clone size: many
CDR3 protein: CSARDGSGSQYF; CDR3 DNA: TGCAGTGCTAGAGATGGGTCGGGAAGCCAGTACTTC; D gene: .; J gene: TRBJ2-7; V gene: TRBV20-1; clone size: many
CDR3 protein: CASRRVAGAPTDTQYF; CDR3 DNA: TGTGCCAGCAGGAGGGTAGCGGGGGCACCCACAGATACGCAGTATTTT; D gene: TRBD2; J gene: TRBJ2-3; V gene: TRBV6-5; clone size: many
CDR3 protein: CSAPKQGAEKLFF; CDR3 DNA: TGCAGTGCACCAAAACAGGGGGCGGAAAAACTGTTTTTT; D gene: TRBD1; J gene: TRBJ1-4; V gene: TRBV20-1; clone size: many
CDR3 protein: CASSLGSRVRTGELFF; CDR3 DNA: TGTGCCAGCAGCTTAGGGAGCCGGGTTCGTACCGGGGAGCTGTTTTTT; D gene: .; J gene: TRBJ2-2; V gene: TRBV7-8; clone size: medium-sized
CDR3 protein: CASSPGTSGSNEQFF; CDR3 DNA: TGTGCCAGCAGTCCCGGGACTAGCGGGAGCAATGAGCAGTTCTTC; D gene: TRBD2; J gene: TRBJ2-1; V gene: TRBV25-1; clone size: many
CDR3 protein: CASSLVAGEDEQHF; CDR3 DNA: TGCGCCAGCAGCTTGGTGGCGGGAGAGGACGAGCAGCACTTC; D gene: TRBD2; J gene: TRBJ2-7; V gene: TRBV5-1; clone size: .
CDR3 protein: CASSLEVTGRQETQYF; CDR3 DNA: TGTGCCAGCAGTTTAGAGGTAACAGGACGGCAAGAGACCCAGTACTTC; D gene: .; J gene: TRBJ2-5; V gene: TRBV28; clone size: .
CDR3 protein: CASSFSDRIPHEQYF; CDR3 DNA: TGTGCCAGCAGTTTCTCGGACAGGATTCCCCACGAGCAGTACTTC; D gene: TRBD1; J gene: TRBJ2-7; V gene: TRBV12-3/TRBV12-4; clone size: many
CDR3 protein: CATKISPNYGYTF; CDR3 DNA: TGTGCCACTAAGATAAGTCCTAACTATGGCTACACCTTC; D gene: .; J gene: TRBJ1-2; V gene: TRBV28; clone size: few
CDR3 protein: CSARLTAYEQYF; CDR3 DNA: TGCAGTGCTAGGCTGACAGCCTACGAGCAGTACTTC; D gene: .; J gene: TRBJ2-7; V gene: TRBV20-1; clone size: many
CDR3 protein: CSVAGTRKVDTQYF; CDR3 DNA: TGCAGCGTTGCCGGGACTAGGAAGGTAGATACGCAGTATTTT; D gene: TRBD2; J gene: TRBJ2-3; V gene: TRBV29-1; clone size: many
CDR3 protein: CASSLDGDDQETQYF; CDR3 DNA: TGCGCCAGCAGCTTGGATGGGGACGACCAAGAGACCCAGTACTTC; D gene: .; J gene: TRBJ2-5; V gene: TRBV5-1; clone size: few
CDR3 protein: CSASYPGTGVNYGYTF; CDR3 DNA: TGCAGTGCTAGTTACCCCGGGACAGGGGTTAACTATGGCTACACCTTC; D gene: TRBD1; J gene: TRBJ1-2; V gene: TRBV20-1; clone size: many
CDR3 protein: CASSGGNSYEQYF; CDR3 DNA: TGTGCCAGCAGTGGAGGGAACTCCTACGAGCAGTACTTC; D gene: .; J gene: TRBJ2-7; V gene: TRBV2; clone size: .
CDR3 protein: CASSLEASGEQYF; CDR3 DNA: TGCGCCAGCAGCTTGGAGGCTAGCGGCGAGCAGTACTTC; D gene: TRBD2; J gene: TRBJ2-7; V gene: TRBV5-1; clone size: many
CDR3 protein: CASSSPGLLYNEQFF; CDR3 DNA: TGTGCCAGCAGCTCACCGGGACTACTCTACAATGAGCAGTTCTTC; D gene: TRBD2; J gene: TRBJ2-1; V gene: TRBV7-9; clone size: few
CDR3 protein: CSVGFGTSISDTQYF; CDR3 DNA: TGCAGCGTTGGTTTTGGGACTAGCATATCAGATACGCAGTATTTT; D gene: TRBD2; J gene: TRBJ2-3; V gene: TRBV29-1; clone size: many
CDR3 protein: CSVGRGATEAFF; CDR3 DNA: TGCAGCGTTGGGAGGGGGGCCACTGAAGCTTTCTTT; D gene: .; J gene: TRBJ1-1; V gene: TRBV29-1; clone size: many
CDR3 protein: CASSIASGRNEQFF; CDR3 DNA: TGTGCCAGTAGTATTGCTAGCGGGCGCAATGAGCAGTTCTTC; D gene: TRBD2; J gene: TRBJ2-1; V gene: TRBV19; clone size: many
CDR3 protein: CASSFGLAGVGDEQFF; CDR3 DNA: TGTGCCAGCAGTTTCGGACTAGCGGGAGTTGGAGATGAGCAGTTCTTC; D gene: TRBD2; J gene: TRBJ2-1; V gene: TRBV6-2/TRBV6-3; clone size: many
CDR3 protein: CAINERTGSNTGELFF; CDR3 DNA: TGTGCCATCAACGAGAGGACAGGATCGAACACCGGGGAGCTGTTTTTT; D gene: TRBD1; J gene: TRBJ2-2; V gene: TRBV10-3; clone size: many
CDR3 protein: CSASDQGAGEKLFF; CDR3 DNA: TGCAGTGCTAGTGATCAGGGGGCGGGAGAAAAACTGTTTTTT; D gene: TRBD1; J gene: TRBJ1-4; V gene: TRBV20-1; clone size: many
CDR3 protein: CASLGGAGKETQYF; CDR3 DNA: TGTGCCAGCTTAGGGGGCGCGGGTAAAGAGACCCAGTACTTC; D gene: TRBD1; J gene: TRBJ2-5; V gene: TRBV3-1; clone size: many
CDR3 protein: CASSLGGQIGPGELFF; CDR3 DNA: TGTGCCAGCAGCTTAGGGGGACAGATTGGCCCCGGGGAGCTGTTTTTT; D gene: TRBD1; J gene: TRBJ2-2; V gene: TRBV7-3; clone size: many
CDR3 protein: CSAREGLAGGPYNEQFF; CDR3 DNA: TGCAGTGCTAGAGAGGGACTAGCGGGGGGTCCCTACAATGAGCAGTTCTTC; D gene: TRBD2; J gene: TRBJ2-1; V gene: TRBV20-1; clone size: many
CDR3 protein: CASNPENTGELFF; CDR3 DNA: TGCGCCAGCAACCCTGAGAACACCGGGGAGCTGTTTTTT; D gene: .; J gene: TRBJ2-2; V gene: TRBV5-1; clone size: many
CDR3 protein: CASSRTRNEQFF; CDR3 DNA: TGTGCCAGCAGCCGGACTCGGAATGAGCAGTTCTTC; D gene: .; J gene: TRBJ2-1; V gene: TRBV11-3; clone size: medium-sized
CDR3 protein: CASTRAGAYNEQFF; CDR3 DNA: TGTGCCAGCACAAGAGCGGGGGCATACAATGAGCAGTTCTTC; D gene: TRBD2; J gene: TRBJ2-1; V gene: TRBV6-2/TRBV6-3; clone size: few
CDR3 protein: CSVGPPSSYEQYF; CDR3 DNA: TGCAGCGTTGGTCCTCCCAGCTCCTACGAGCAGTACTTC; D gene: .; J gene: TRBJ2-7; V gene: TRBV29-1; clone size: many
CDR3 protein: CASSLMGGGEGEKLFF; CDR3 DNA: TGTGCCAGCAGCTTAATGGGAGGGGGCGAGGGTGAAAAACTGTTTTTT; D gene: TRBD1; J gene: TRBJ1-4; V gene: TRBV11-2; clone size: many
CDR3 protein: CASSLLTGSPEAFF; CDR3 DNA: TGCGCCAGCAGCTTGTTGACAGGGAGTCCCGAAGCTTTCTTT; D gene: TRBD1; J gene: TRBJ1-1; V gene: TRBV5-1; clone size: few
CDR3 protein: CASSPPGQIFLEQFF; CDR3 DNA: TGTGCCAGCAGTCCTCCGGGACAAATATTTCTTGAGCAGTTCTTC; D gene: .; J gene: TRBJ2-1; V gene: TRBV5-6; clone size: many
CDR3 protein: CASSGYDSPLHF; CDR3 DNA: TGTGCTAGCAGCGGGTATGATTCACCCCTCCACTTT; D gene: .; J gene: TRBJ1-6; V gene: TRBV7-7; clone size: once
CDR3 protein: CASTGGRFYNEQFF; CDR3 DNA: TGTGCCAGCACCGGGGGGAGGTTTTACAATGAGCAGTTCTTC; D gene: TRBD2; J gene: TRBJ2-1; V gene: TRBV7-9; clone size: many
CDR3 protein: CSAPLSPRQQFF; CDR3 DNA: TGCAGTGCCCCGCTATCCCCGAGACAGCAGTTCTTC; D gene: .; J gene: TRBJ2-1; V gene: TRBV20-1; clone size: many
CDR3 protein: CASRGWVSGPSGNSPLHF; CDR3 DNA: TGTGCCAGCCGGGGGTGGGTGTCAGGGCCGTCAGGGAATTCACCCCTCCACTTT; D gene: .; J gene: TRBJ1-6; V gene: TRBV12-3/TRBV12-4; clone size: many
CDR3 protein: CASSQVRGNGQYF; CDR3 DNA: TGTGCCAGCAGCCAAGTAAGGGGCAACGGGCAGTACTTC; D gene: .; J gene: TRBJ2-7; V gene: TRBV3-1; clone size: .
CDR3 protein: CSAWGASGANEQFF; CDR3 DNA: TGCAGTGCATGGGGGGCTAGCGGGGCGAATGAGCAGTTCTTC; D gene: TRBD2; J gene: TRBJ2-1; V gene: TRBV20-1; clone size: many
CDR3 protein: CASSLAGPLHF; CDR3 DNA: TGTGCCAGCAGCTTAGCCGGGCCGCTCCACTTC; D gene: .; J gene: TRBJ2-7; V gene: TRBV7-9; clone size: many
CDR3 protein: CSARDGRAGETQYF; CDR3 DNA: TGCAGTGCTAGGGACGGGAGGGCCGGTGAGACCCAGTACTTC; D gene: TRBD2; J gene: TRBJ2-5; V gene: TRBV20-1; clone size: many
CDR3 protein: CSSSESWSSYYTF; CDR3 DNA: TGTTCCAGCAGTGAATCCTGGAGTTCCTACTACACCTTC; D gene: .; J gene: TRBJ1-2; V gene: TRBV25-1; clone size: .